The T cell receptor beta chain under discussion was sequenced for a study of blood T cell repertoires in COVID-19 (dated by TCRdb to about 2020). Broadly, across the study: The collaborator samples originated in the United States, Italy and Spain and spanned the acute and convalescent phases of COVID-19. The samples were drawn from two sources: the first 160 participants of the ongoing ImmuneRACE study, and 1,254 subjects contributed by 6 global collaborators. The material from the prospective study consisted of cDNA or gDNA derived from T cells, B-cell-depleted T cells, or PBMCs. A de-identified subject ID, COVID-19 status, age in years and sex were almost always included in the sample metadata. The dataset comprised deeply sampled blood TCRbeta repertoires from subjects exposed to, actively infected with, or recovered from COVID-19. The repertoires were made available in a free public database intended to serve as a resource for research on the immune response to SARS-CoV-2. HLA class I and class II types, where available, came from metadata supplied by the sample provider rather than from assay-based typing. Results the study describes overall, beyond this receptor: The amount of clinical and demographic metadata varied by source and participant and was provided uncurated.

Concerning this clone: Its antigen is currently not known. Per-base qualities were not stored, and no clone one base away is much larger.

Whole blood was collected in K2EDTA tubes by collaborating institutions according to the institutions' own protocols. For TCRbeta analysis, collaborator samples were shipped as frozen whole blood, as isolated PBMCs, or as DNA extracted from either sample type. TCRbeta CDR3 regions were amplified from genomic DNA using the immunoSEQ Assay, a bias-controlled multiplex PCR. The study's processing was this. The number of nucleated cells in each sample was estimated by amplification of reference gene primers within the assay. Sequence reads were collapsed and filtered to measure the absolute abundance of every unique TCRbeta CDR3 rearrangement. For each sample, productive Simpson clonality was calculated as the square root of Simpson's diversity index across productive rearrangements. The clones in this table, taken by TCRdb from immuneACCESS, are in-frame only. Not every clone is retained; where verified, under half of the shortfall comes from an unresolved V gene, and the cause of the rest is unknown. From that table come the V and J calls and clone size; the DNA was used to work out D and trimming. This sample has around 190,000 clones in its table, and roughly 83% of those were observed once. The ten largest make up approximately 1.4% of the sample.

This TCR was recovered from a human donor in a cohort sampled during active COVID-19. The sample taken for sequencing was peripheral blood.

DNA sequence: TGCGCCAGCAGTGATAGGGACACCTACGAGCAGTACTTC. It encodes CASSDRDTYEQYF. This chain joins TRBV10-1 to TRBJ2-7, with a tentative D gene TRBD1 over 6 matching bases. For CDR1 and CDR2, the germline V gene (reference sequence) lists WNHNN and SYGVQD. A distance of 8 bases separates the germline ends of V and J, which lose 3 bases and 2 bases respectively. From its cysteine to its phenylalanine, the CDR3 spans 13 amino acids. The retained sequence is limited to the CDR3, 39 bases, with the frame set at the first base.